This note documents a single TCR beta chain sequence. The sample comes from a study of blood T cell repertoires in COVID-19. Study in general: Nucleic acid was either cDNA or gDNA, and it came from T cells, B-cell-depleted T cells, or PBMCs.

TCRdb keeps only in-frame clones here, not all; method: immunoSEQ multiplex PCR. The sample shows around 61,000 clones, roughly 89% of them seen only once. The CDR3 runs 15 residues. Germline assignment: CDR1 MGHRA and CDR2 YSYEKL. V was trimmed by 4 bases and J by 0 bases, leaving 12 bases between them. The clonotype comes from a woman in her sixties or seventies with COVID-19, enrolled during active disease. Sequencing was done on a sample of peripheral blood. This chain joins TRBV4-1 and TRBJ1-2, with D unresolved. DNA for the CDR3: TGCGCCAGCAGCCTAGTCACCAATTCTAACTATGGCTACACCTTC. It encodes CASSLVTNSNYGYTF.